The subject of this entry is one TCR beta chain. Its antigen is still unknown. No much larger clonotype is one base removed from it; base qualities were not supplied. The library was prepared using the immunoSEQ multiplex PCR assay. The clones in this table, taken by TCRdb from immuneACCESS, are in-frame only. Not every clone is retained; where verified, under half of the shortfall comes from an unresolved V gene, and the cause of the rest is unknown. The table for this sample lists approximately 81,000 clones; more than 90% of them were counted only once. The ten largest clones take up 0.36% of the sample. The sample comes from a study of technical replicates of blood from a few donors (dated by TCRdb to about 2017). Sequenced: T cells isolated from PBMCs. This receptor was taken from a human donor in good health.

This receptor carries the CDR3 CASSEAMLAGGPSKNIQYF. The nucleotides are TGTGCCAGCAGTGAAGCGATGCTAGCGGGAGGGCCCTCCAAAAACATTCAGTACTTC. This chain joins TRBV2 to TRBJ2-4; the junction holds 12 bases that match TRBD2. In the germline V gene, CDR1 corresponds to SNHLY and CDR2 to FYNNEI. CDR3 length: 19 amino acids, cysteine to phenylalanine. Only the CDR3 part of the read is kept: 57 bases, read in frame from the first base. From V the trimming removes 0 bases and from J it removes 2 bases, while the gene matches leave 8 bases of the junction unaccounted for.